This T cell receptor (beta chain) originates from a study of cytomegalovirus exposure and HLA in healthy donors. The study's findings and limits: Analysis performed later found roughly 18,000 TCR beta sequences associated with HLA alleles at 0.05 false discovery rate.

PCR was performed using 60 Vbeta and 13 Jbeta primers. The repertoire was sequenced with immunoSEQ multiplex PCR; TCRdb's copy has only in-frame clones and lacks some. The table shows around 94,000 clones, with 65% to 85% occurring only once. Comment on this clone: No antigen is known for it.

The sequence was collected from a man between 18 and 29 years old in good health and CMV-seronegative. Sequenced material: PBMCs.

The CDR3 region is CASDGGSYEQYF. In nucleotides, the CDR3 is TGTGCCAGCGATGGCGGCAGCTACGAGCAGTACTTC. The chain uses TRBV2 and TRBJ2-7; D unclear. The V end lost 8 bases, the J end lost 3 bases, and 11 bases lay between the germline ends. This CDR3 is built from 12 residues. CDR1 SNHLY and CDR2 FYNNEI come from the germline V gene.